This T cell receptor beta chain is from a study of T cell repertoires in cytomegalovirus infection. Study information: CMV epitopes in the study were HLA-C-restricted (recently identified) and HLA-B-restricted (well studied).

This clonotype was counted at least ten times. Its antigen is as yet unknown. V was clipped by 4 bases and J by 0 bases, with 13 bases between them. Germline V gene sequence: CDR1 MNHEY, CDR2 SMNVEV (reference sequence). The CDR3 runs 16 residues. TCRdb processed the reads anew with MiXCR; each CDR3 protein has one entry. The sample lists about 69,000 distinct CDR3 sequences, around 30% occurring once. The genes are TRBV27 and TRBJ2-4; either TRBD1 or TRBD2 may fit D (5 bases each). The source of this sequence is a human donor in good health (CMV status not recorded). Some clones in this sample may be carry-over from other donors' samples. The sample in question was CD8+ T cells from cultured PBMCs, obtained from culture after CMV antigen stimulation. Here the CDR3 DNA reads TGTGCCAGCAGTTCACTCCCCGGGACAGCCAAAAACATTCAGTACTTC. It codes for CASSSLPGTAKNIQYF.